Listed here are 27 T cell receptor beta chains from one sample, sequenced in a study of T cells in Graves' hyperthyroidism and ophthalmopathy. Amplification targeted TCR beta CDR3 regions from RNA transcripts. The study used the HTBI primer set for a first-round RT-PCR of the TCR CDR3. TCRdb reanalysed the multiplex PCR reads using MiXCR and keeps one entry per CDR3 protein. Altogether under 350,000 distinct CDR3 sequences are present, 15% to 20% being singletons, with the ten largest covering about half. The sequencing sample was made of blood. These receptors all come from a woman aged 45-59 years with Graves' hyperthyroidism.

Notes on this clonotype: Possible read error: a much larger clone is one base away. The chain recombines TRBV6-5 with TRBJ1-6; D gene uncertain. The CDR3 extends over 13 amino acids. Germline CDR1 and CDR2: MNHEY and SVGAGI. CDR3 loop: CVSSYSLNSPLHF. CDR3 sequence (DNA): TGTGTCAGCAGTTACTCATTAAATTCACCCCTCCACTTT.

This clonotype was recorded many times. The chain employs TRBV12-3 or TRBV12-4 and TRBJ1-1; D may be TRBD1 (5 bases). This CDR3 is built from 13 residues. V lost 6 bases and J lost 5, with 13 bases in between. This CDR3 reads CASRGNQGTEAFF. The CDR3 DNA follows: TGTGCCAGCAGGGGTAACCAGGGTACTGAAGCTTTCTTT.

This clonotype occurred many times. The rearrangement joins TRBV20-1 to TRBJ2-3, with TRBD1 matching over 10 bases. Germline lookup yields CDR1 DFQATT and CDR2 SNEGSKA (reference sequence). This CDR3 has 15 residues. Trimming at V came to 3 bases and at J to 6 bases, leaving 9 bases not matched to a gene. CDR3 nucleotides: TGCAGTGCTAGGGCCGGGACAGGGGACTGGGATACGCAGTATTTT. Translating it yields CSARAGTGDWDTQYF.

This clonotype was recorded many times. The chain joins TRBV6-2 or TRBV6-3 to TRBJ1-2; D might be TRBD1 (5 bases). Germline V gene sequence: CDR1 MNHEY, CDR2 SVGEGT. This CDR3 region has 14 residues. Trimming shortened V by 6 bases and J by 3 bases, and 14 bases separated the two germline ends. The CDR3 loop reads CASRAGTSYYGYTF. In DNA form, the CDR3 reads TGTGCCAGCAGGGCCGGGACGTCGTACTATGGCTACACCTTC.

This clonotype came up a few times. The chain carries TRBV6-1 and TRBJ2-1; 9 bases line up with TRBD1. The germline gives CDR1 MNHNS, CDR2 SASEGT. This CDR3 is built from 15 residues. J lost 3 bases, V lost 4 bases, and 4 bases had no gene match. CDR3 DNA: TGTGCCAGCAGTGGCCGGGACAGGGACTACAATGAGCAGTTCTTC. Translation: CASSGRDRDYNEQFF.

This clonotype was detected a few times. The CDR3 loop is CSASPPFDGSQYF. In nucleotides, the CDR3 is TGCAGTGCTAGTCCCCCCTTTGACGGGTCGCAGTATTTT. The chain has TRBV20-1 and TRBJ2-3, with D unclear. V dropped 3 bases and J dropped 10 bases, with 17 bases sitting between them. This CDR3 spans 13 amino acids. CDR1 is DFQATT, CDR2 SNEGSKA, per germline (reference sequence).

The V and J genes are TRBV3-1 and TRBJ2-3, with unresolved D. Per germline, CDR1 LGHDT and CDR2 YNNKEL (reference sequence). The CDR3 sequence is 15 residues long. V gave up 4 bases and J gave up 6 bases, with 17 bases separating them. The CDR3 bases are TGTGCCAGCAGCCCGGTAGGCGCCTTCGGGGATACGCAGTATTTT. It codes for CASSPVGAFGDTQYF.

The rearrangement links TRBV9 to TRBJ2-2; D not resolved. Germline V CDR1 and CDR2: SGDLS, YYNGEE. The V gene lost 3 bases and the J gene lost 1 base, with 10 bases spanning the gap. This CDR3 comprises 15 residues. CDR3 DNA sequence: TGTGCCAGCAGCGATCGATCGAGGAACACCGGGGAGCTGTTTTTT. As protein: CASSDRSRNTGELFF.

This clonotype was seen many times. V is TRBV27 and J is TRBJ2-7; D may be TRBD2 (6 bases). Germline V gene data show CDR1 as MNHEY and CDR2 as SMNVEV (reference sequence). Trimming took 6 bases from V and 1 from J, leaving 13 bases between them. This CDR3 has 14 amino acids. As DNA, the CDR3 is TGTGCCAGCAGCCAGACTAGAGGGTCCTACGAGCAGTACTTC. Protein product: CASSQTRGSYEQYF.

This clonotype appeared many times. Germline is not matched at one junction end, which may reflect a read error. This chain joins TRBV30 and TRBJ2-2; no reliable D call. This CDR3 is 15 amino acids long. Looked up from germline, CDR1 is GTSNPN and CDR2 is SVGIG (reference sequence). The CDR3 DNA follows: TGTGCCTGGAGTCCCCCGGACCGGAACGCCGGGGAGCTGTTTTTT. Translated: CAWSPPDRNAGELFF.

The V and J genes are TRBV5-5 and TRBJ1-2; possible D gene TRBD1, 5 bases. CDR1 and CDR2 (germline): SGHKS, YYEKEE (reference sequence). This CDR3 contains 11 residues. Trimming left V 9 bases short and J 14 bases short, with 20 bases between. CDR3 residues: CATSIGEGWTF. Written as DNA, the CDR3 is TGTGCCACCTCGATAGGGGAGGGGTGGACCTTC.

The gene calls are TRBV10-3 and TRBJ2-2, with a weak D call TRBD1 (5 bases). The CDR3 runs to 16 residues. Germline CDR1 and CDR2: ENHRY and SYGVKD. Trimming left V 10 bases short and J 6 bases short, with 24 bases between. The CDR3 is CATRPTGPLEAGELFF. The CDR3 region has the DNA TGTGCCACCCGCCCCACAGGACCCTTAGAAGCCGGGGAGCTGTTTTTT.

The sample holds a few counts of this clonotype. The rearrangement links TRBV10-3 to TRBJ1-1; D gene unclear. Germline V CDR1 and CDR2: ENHRY, SYGVKD. The CDR3 extends over 16 amino acids. The germline V and J ends were trimmed by 4 bases and 0 bases, with 15 bases remaining between them. The CDR3 nucleotides read TGTGCCATCAGTGGGAGTAGATCCACCATGAACACTGAAGCTTTCTTT. Its protein product is CAISGSRSTMNTEAFF.

This clonotype was found a few times. The V gene is TRBV7-3, the J gene TRBJ2-7; possible D gene TRBD1, 6 bases. This CDR3 region has 14 residues. Trimming took off 3 bases at V and 3 bases at J, with 12 bases between the two ends. Germline V gives CDR1 SGHTA, CDR2 FQGTGA. The CDR3: CASSFPRGHYEQYF. CDR3 DNA: TGTGCCAGCAGCTTCCCTAGGGGACACTACGAGCAGTACTTC.

This rearrangement joins TRBV5-6 to TRBJ1-5; 11 bases map to TRBD1. CDR3 length equals 16 residues. Germline CDR1 and CDR2: SGHDT and YYEEEE. Trimming took 4 bases from V and 1 from J; bases not matched to a gene: 4. Here the CDR3 reads CASSGGTGGSNQPQHF. The CDR3 DNA sequence: TGTGCCAGCAGCGGGGGGACAGGGGGAAGCAATCAGCCCCAGCATTTT.

This clonotype was seen only a few times. This chain's CDR3 is CSVENQRGNTGELFF. CDR3 in DNA: TGCAGCGTTGAAAATCAGCGGGGTAACACCGGGGAGCTGTTTTTT. This chain links TRBV29-1 with TRBJ2-2; 7 bases align to TRBD2. Germline values: CDR1 SQVTM, CDR2 ANQGSEA. V lost 2 bases and J lost 2; bases outside the gene matches: 5. The CDR3 length is 15 residues.

This clonotype was seen repeatedly, ten times or more. The V gene is TRBV20-1, the J gene TRBJ1-1; maybe TRBD1 (5 bases). Per germline, CDR1 DFQATT and CDR2 SNEGSKA (reference sequence). The CDR3 spans 14 residues. Trimming stripped 1 base from V and 8 bases from J, with 17 bases between. The CDR3 coding sequence is TGCAGTGCTAGAGGGCCAAAAGGAGGGACCGAAGCTTTCTTT. Amino acid sequence: CSARGPKGGTEAFF.

V is TRBV20-1 and J is TRBJ2-7; D perhaps matches TRBD2 (6 bases). Germline V lookup: CDR1 DFQATT, CDR2 SNEGSKA (reference sequence). V gave up 5 bases and J gave up 0 bases, with 11 bases separating them. This CDR3 comprises 13 residues. The DNA for the CDR3 is TGCAGTGCTCGCAGGGACTCCTCCTACGAGCAGTACTTC. Its translation: CSARRDSSYEQYF.

This clonotype has only one observation. The chain carries TRBV28 and TRBJ2-7, with 8 bases matching TRBD1. The germline CDR1 and CDR2 sequences are MDHEN and SYDVKM. With 0 bases clipped from V and 3 bases from J, the junction kept 10 bases outside the gene matches. This CDR3 has 17 residues. The DNA of the CDR3 is TGTGCCAGCAGTTTATGGATGGACAGGGTAGGTCGCTACGAGCAGTACTTC. This codes for CASSLWMDRVGRYEQYF.

This clonotype was seen ten or more times. V is TRBV12-3 or TRBV12-4 and J is TRBJ2-5; 7 nucleotides line up with TRBD2. The CDR3 spans 15 residues. With V trimmed by 3 bases and J by 5 bases, 9 bases remained unmatched. The DNA for the CDR3 is TGTGCCAGCAGTTTCCAACGGGAGGTGGGGGAGACCCAGTACTTC. As protein: CASSFQREVGETQYF.

This clonotype was counted ten times or more. The gene calls are TRBV28 and TRBJ2-3; possibly TRBD2 for D (6 bases). In germline, CDR1 is MDHEN, CDR2 SYDVKM. This CDR3 region has 11 residues. Between the trimmed V and J ends, which lost 7 bases and 4 bases, there was a span of 6 bases. The CDR3 region is CASTGADTQYF. DNA for the CDR3: TGTGCCAGCACGGGGGCAGATACGCAGTATTTT.

This clonotype was picked up many times. This chain connects TRBV6-1 to TRBJ2-3, with 8 nucleotides matching TRBD2. In germline, CDR1 is MNHNS, CDR2 SASEGT. CDR3 length: 17 residues. V was clipped by 3 bases and J by 2 bases; unmatched bases: 10. This CDR3 is CASSDLRLAGHTDTQYF. CDR3 in DNA: TGTGCCAGCAGTGATCTGAGGCTAGCGGGTCACACAGATACGCAGTATTTT.

This clonotype was recorded a few times. This rearrangement joins TRBV6-2 or TRBV6-3 to TRBJ2-1, with 10 bases that match TRBD2. With V trimmed by 4 bases and J by 3 bases, 3 bases remained unmatched. CDR3 length: 15 residues. Germline V lookup: CDR1 MNHEY, CDR2 SVGEGT. This CDR3 reads CASSSSGSFYNEQFF. The CDR3 DNA reads as TGTGCCAGCAGTTCTAGCGGGAGCTTCTACAATGAGCAGTTCTTC.

This clonotype was seen a few times. The chain joins TRBV10-3 to TRBJ1-1, with D possibly TRBD1 on 5 matching bases. From germline, CDR1 is ENHRY and CDR2 SYGVKD. Deletions cut 6 bases from V and 7 bases from J, with 18 bases between. CDR3 length equals 14 residues. The CDR3 loop reads CAISRDPTAGEAFF. The DNA of the CDR3 is TGTGCCATCAGCCGGGACCCAACAGCGGGTGAAGCTTTCTTT.

There are many counts of this clonotype. The chain combines TRBV7-8 with TRBJ1-4; 8 bases align to TRBD1. Looked up from germline, CDR1 is SGHVS and CDR2 is FQNEAQ. J lost 8 bases, V lost 5 bases, and 7 bases had no gene match. The CDR3 is 14 amino acids. This CDR3 reads CASSIGRGREKLFF. The CDR3, as DNA: TGTGCCAGCAGCATCGGCAGGGGGCGCGAAAAACTGTTTTTT. Full variable domain (rest looked up from reference TRBV7-8 and TRBJ1-4): GAGVSQSPRYKVAKRGQDVALRCDPISGHVSLFWYQQALGQGPEFLTYFQNEAQLDKSGLPSDRFFAERPEGSVSTLKIQRTQQEDSAVYLCASSIGRGREKLFFGSGTQLSVL.

This clonotype was recorded at least ten times. The chain joins TRBV27 to TRBJ2-3, with no clear D. Germline V CDR1 and CDR2: MNHEY, SMNVEV (reference sequence). CDR3 length equals 14 residues. V was shortened by 5 bases and J by 4 bases, with 13 bases between the two germline ends. This CDR3 reads CASSPIEWPDTQYF. The DNA of the CDR3 is TGTGCCAGCAGTCCCATAGAGTGGCCAGATACGCAGTATTTT.

V usage is TRBV10-3 and J usage is TRBJ2-2, with D tentatively TRBD1 or TRBD2 (5 bases each). Germline-derived CDR1 and CDR2 are ENHRY and SYGVKD. The length of the CDR3 is 18 residues. Trimming took off 4 bases at V and 0 bases at J, with 18 bases between the two ends. CDR3 residues: CAISAGSGMGPNTGELFF. The CDR3 DNA reads as TGTGCCATCAGTGCAGGATCAGGGATGGGACCGAACACCGGGGAGCTGTTTTTT.